One and the same sample provided the 6 T cell receptor beta chains below, sequenced in a study of cytomegalovirus exposure and HLA in healthy donors. The PCR made use of 60 Vbeta and 13 Jbeta primers. Method: immunoSEQ multiplex PCR; TCRdb's copy keeps in-frame clones and lacks some. The table shows some 100,000 clones, with 60% to 85% occurring only once. Sequences were obtained from PBMCs. Every receptor here comes from a woman in her thirties or forties in good health and CMV-seropositive.

As to this clone: Relative to the germline gene, one junction end is altered; a read error may explain this. The rearrangement links TRBV9 to TRBJ1-3; D is uncertain. CDR1 and CDR2 from the germline V gene are SGDLS and YYNGEE. The CDR3 is made up of 14 amino acids. In DNA form, the CDR3 reads TGTGCCAGCAGCGTAGAGGACTCTAGAAACACCATATATTTT. Translating gives CASSVEDSRNTIYF.

The V and J genes are TRBV29-1 and TRBJ1-3; maybe TRBD1 (6 bases). CDR1 is SQVTM and CDR2 is ANQGSEA in the germline V gene. The length of the CDR3 is 14 residues. The ends were cut back, 5 bases at V and 0 bases at J, with 11 bases in the middle. DNA for the CDR3: TGCAGCGTTCCAGGGGCCAGCTCTGGAAACACCATATATTTT. Translating it yields CSVPGASSGNTIYF.

The J gene is TRBJ2-7, the V gene TRBV4-1; 9 nucleotides align to TRBD2. Germline trimming cut 4 bases from V and 3 bases from J; bases unmatched to any gene: 7. The CDR3 runs 15 residues. Germline V gene sequence: CDR1 MGHRA, CDR2 YSYEKL. The CDR3 loop is CASSPPLAGNYEQYF. For the CDR3, the DNA is TGCGCCAGCAGCCCTCCGCTAGCGGGGAACTACGAGCAGTACTTC.

V is TRBV6-1 and J is TRBJ1-2; weak D call: TRBD1 (6 bases). Germline CDR1 is MNHNS and CDR2 is SASEGT. The CDR3 length is 14 residues. Trimming shortened V by 2 bases and J by 4 bases, and 11 bases separated the two germline ends. CDR3 DNA: TGTGCCAGCAGTGAAAACAGGGCTGTCTATGGCTACACCTTC. Its protein product is CASSENRAVYGYTF.

This clone occurred a few times. The gene calls are TRBV5-6 and TRBJ1-2, with TRBD1 matching over 8 bases. Germline assignment: CDR1 SGHDT and CDR2 YYEEEE. V was pared by 3 bases and J by 8 bases, with 12 bases of the junction left unmatched. The CDR3 extends over 15 amino acids. The CDR3, as DNA: TGTGCCAGCAGCTCGCTGAGACAGGGGTCGGACGGCTACACCTTC. It yields the protein CASSSLRQGSDGYTF.

The CDR3, as DNA: TGTGCCAGCAGCTTGCCTGGACAGGGGGCACGGGAGCAGTACTTC. Protein: CASSLPGQGAREQYF. The chain combines TRBV5-6 with TRBJ2-7, with 11 bases lining up with TRBD1. Germline assignment: CDR1 SGHDT and CDR2 YYEEEE. This CDR3 spans 15 amino acids. J lost 7 bases, V lost 1 base, and 7 bases had no gene match.